This section outlines one TCR beta chain sequence together with its context. The antigen remains undetermined. The sample originates from a study of cytomegalovirus exposure and HLA in healthy donors. These donors, healthy bone marrow donors, were studied. Points from the study as a whole: Further analysis, carried out later, found HLA-associated TCR beta chains more clonally expanded than equally common other chains. Among TCR sequences, most were rare, though some public TCRs appeared in many donors. CMV serostatus was the only recorded immune exposure for donors.

The PCR had 60 Vbeta and 13 Jbeta primers. The repertoire was sequenced with immunoSEQ multiplex PCR; TCRdb's copy has only in-frame clones and lacks some. The sample lists about 110,000 clones; more than 60% were seen once. The sequence was collected from a man in his sixties in good health and CMV-seronegative. The specimen sequenced was PBMCs.

This CDR3 is CASSNSGSGGAFRQFF. Written as DNA, the CDR3 is TGCGCCAGCAGTAACTCGGGGAGCGGGGGGGCATTTAGGCAGTTCTTC. The chain joins TRBV10-2 to TRBJ2-1; TRBD2 aligns across 10 bases. Germline CDR1 and CDR2: WSHSY and SAAADI. After removal of 5 bases from V and 12 bases from J, the junction contained 16 bases not matched to a gene. The CDR3 has 16 residues.